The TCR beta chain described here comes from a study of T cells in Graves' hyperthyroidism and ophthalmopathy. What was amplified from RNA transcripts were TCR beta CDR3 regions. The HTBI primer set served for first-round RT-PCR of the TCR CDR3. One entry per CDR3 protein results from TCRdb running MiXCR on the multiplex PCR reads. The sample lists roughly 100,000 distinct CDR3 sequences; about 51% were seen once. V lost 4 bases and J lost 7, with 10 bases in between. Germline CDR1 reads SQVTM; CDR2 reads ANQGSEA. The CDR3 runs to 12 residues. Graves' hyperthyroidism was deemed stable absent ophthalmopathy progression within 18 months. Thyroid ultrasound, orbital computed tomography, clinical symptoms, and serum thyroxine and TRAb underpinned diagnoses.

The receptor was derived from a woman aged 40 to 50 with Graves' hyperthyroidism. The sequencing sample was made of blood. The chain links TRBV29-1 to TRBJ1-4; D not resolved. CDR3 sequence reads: CSVVVLTEKLFF. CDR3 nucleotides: TGCAGCGTTGTGGTGCTAACTGAAAAACTGTTTTTT.